The 15 T cell receptor beta chains presented below share a single source sample, sequenced in a study of cytomegalovirus exposure and HLA in healthy donors. In the PCR, 60 Vbeta and 13 Jbeta primers were used. TCRdb keeps only in-frame clones here, not all; method: immunoSEQ multiplex PCR. The sample lists about 85,000 clones; over 70% were seen once. Input material: PBMCs. These receptors all stem from a woman between 45 and 65 years old in good health and CMV-seropositive.

The chain employs TRBV5-3 and TRBJ2-3; 15 bases align to TRBD2. TRBV5-3 is designated an ORF whose function remains uncertain. The CDR3 runs 18 residues. V shed 0 bases, J shed 4 bases, and the junction held 6 bases outside the gene matches. The chain's CDR3 is CARSLEWTSGRGADTQYF. DNA of the CDR3: TGTGCCAGAAGCTTGGAGTGGACTAGCGGGAGGGGCGCAGATACGCAGTATTTT.

The chain joins TRBV5-5 to TRBJ2-7, with 15 bases identical to TRBD2. The CDR3 has 19 amino acids. CDR1 is SGHKS, CDR2 YYEKEE, per germline (reference sequence). The ends lost 1 base at V and 0 bases at J; junction bases unmatched: 8. CDR3 nucleotide sequence: TGTGCCAGCAGCTTGTTTTTTGGGACTAGCGGGGGGCCCTCCTACGAGCAGTACTTC. Translating it yields CASSLFFGTSGGPSYEQYF.

J is TRBJ1-1 and V is TRBV6-1; D is uncertain. This CDR3 region has 13 residues. Germline CDR1 and CDR2: MNHNS and SASEGT. V shed 2 bases and J shed 11 bases, with 15 bases lying between them. CDR3 sequence reads: CASSERGFVGAFF. As DNA, the CDR3 is TGTGCCAGCAGTGAAAGAGGGTTTGTGGGGGCTTTCTTT.

The genes are TRBV5-1 and TRBJ2-1, with 10 nucleotides matching TRBD1. The CDR3 totals 15 residues. Germline V gene lookup returns CDR1 SGHRS and CDR2 YFSETQ. Germline trimming cut 1 base from V and 8 bases from J; bases unmatched to any gene: 6. The CDR3 bases are TGCGCCAGCAGCTTGCGGACAGGGGGTGGGGATGAGCAGTTCTTC. It yields the protein CASSLRTGGGDEQFF.

This clone was seen once. The J gene is TRBJ1-1, the V gene TRBV2, with D uncertain. The CDR3 has 10 residues. The ends were cut back, 3 bases at V and 8 bases at J, with 4 bases in the middle. Looked up from germline, CDR1 is SNHLY and CDR2 is FYNNEI. CDR3 sequence (DNA): TGTGCCAGCAGTGAGAGGGAAGCTTTCTTT. It codes for CASSEREAFF.

This chain joins TRBV9 and TRBJ2-1; D perhaps matches TRBD1 (6 bases). V shed 3 bases and J shed 9 bases, with 16 bases lying between them. The CDR3 sequence is 14 residues long. Germline V lookup: CDR1 SGDLS, CDR2 YYNGEE. This CDR3 reads CASSGSSRGGEQFF. Written as DNA, the CDR3 is TGTGCCAGCAGCGGGAGCTCTAGAGGGGGTGAGCAGTTCTTC. The full variable domain, with the rest looked up from reference TRBV9 and TRBJ2-1, is DSGVTQTPKHLITATGQRVTLRCSPRSGDLSVYWYQQSLDQGLQFLIQYYNGEERAKGNILERFSAQQFPDLHSELNLSSLELGDSALYFCASSGSSRGGEQFFGPGTRLTVL.

V and J are TRBV11-1 and TRBJ2-7, with TRBD1 as a possible D gene (6 bases). The CDR3 has 13 residues. Germline CDR1 SGHAT, CDR2 FQDESV (reference sequence). The V and J ends lost 4 bases and 3 bases respectively, with 10 bases between them. The CDR3 DNA is TGTGCCAGCAGCTCAGGACAGAGCTACGAGCAGTACTTC. Translating it yields CASSSGQSYEQYF.

The rearrangement joins TRBV19 to TRBJ1-4, with a tentative D call TRBD1 (6 bases). The V end was cut by 5 bases, the J end by 2 bases, with 21 bases between. The CDR3 is made up of 18 amino acids. Per the germline V gene, CDR1 is LNHDA and CDR2 is SQIVND (reference sequence). CDR3 sequence reads: CASSPGGTGRVTNEKLFF. The CDR3 coding sequence is TGTGCCAGTAGTCCGGGGGGCACAGGCAGAGTCACTAATGAAAAACTGTTTTTT. Together with reference TRBV19 and TRBJ1-4, the CDR3 gives the full variable domain: DGGITQSPKYLFRKEGQNVTLSCEQNLNHDAMYWYRQDPGQGLRLIYYSQIVNDFQKGDIAEGYSVSREKKESFPLTVTSAQKNPTAFYLCASSPGGTGRVTNEKLFFGSGTQLSVL.

V and J are TRBV5-8 and TRBJ2-7; D uncertain. The germline CDR1 and CDR2 sequences are SGHTS and YDEGEE. This CDR3 has 13 residues. V lost 6 bases, J lost 3 bases, and 13 bases lay in between. The CDR3 sequence is CASTRIGNYEQYF. Here the CDR3 DNA reads TGTGCCAGCACCAGGATCGGAAACTACGAGCAGTACTTC. Full variable domain (rest looked up from reference TRBV5-8 and TRBJ2-7): EAGVTQSPTHLIKTRGQQATLRCSPISGHTSVYWYQQALGLGLQFLLWYDEGEERNRGNFPPRFSGRQFPNYSSELNVNALELEDSALYLCASTRIGNYEQYFGPGTRLTVT.

The CDR3 region has the DNA TGTGCCTGGTCAGCGGGGGGAGGAACTGAGCAGTTCTTC. Translation: CAWSAGGGTEQFF. V gene TRBV30 combines with J gene TRBJ2-1; 9 positions agree with TRBD2. Germline lookup yields CDR1 GTSNPN and CDR2 SVGIG (reference sequence). V lost 5 bases to trimming and J lost 9 bases; unmatched junction nucleotides: 8. The CDR3 contains 13 residues.

V is TRBV6-1 and J is TRBJ1-1, with D tentatively TRBD1 (5 bases). V gave up 5 bases and J gave up 2 bases, with 12 bases separating them. The CDR3 runs to 14 residues. Germline V gene data show CDR1 as MNHNS and CDR2 as SASEGT. CDR3 sequence: CASSFTGVNTEAFF. The CDR3 bases are TGTGCCAGCAGTTTTACGGGGGTAAACACTGAAGCTTTCTTT.

As to this clone: The junction differs from germline at one of its ends, possibly a read error. The rearrangement uses TRBV6-1 and TRBJ1-3; possibly TRBD1 for D (6 bases). The CDR3 loop spans 17 amino acids. Germline V gene data show CDR1 as MNHNS and CDR2 as SASEGT. In nucleotides, the CDR3 is TGTGCCAGCAGTCAAGCAGGGGCGATAAACTCTGGAAACACCATATATTTT. It codes for CASSQAGAINSGNTIYF.

The chain joins TRBV9 to TRBJ2-5, with 10 bases fitting TRBD2. Per germline, CDR1 SGDLS and CDR2 YYNGEE. This CDR3 contains 14 residues. V shed 4 bases and J 5 bases; nucleotides not matched to a gene: 5. CDR3 bases: TGTGCCAGCAGCTCAGCGGGAGGGGGCGAGACCCAGTACTTC. Translating gives CASSSAGGGETQYF.

This chain joins TRBV27 and TRBJ2-3; TRBD2 matches 14 bases. With V trimmed by 6 bases and J by 5 bases, 1 base remained unmatched. This CDR3 contains 14 residues. Germline CDR1 and CDR2: MNHEY and SMNVEV (reference sequence). Written as DNA, the CDR3 is TGTGCCAGCAGGGGGACTAGCGGGGGAGATACGCAGTATTTT. It is translated as CASRGTSGGDTQYF.

The chain joins TRBV10-1 to TRBJ2-5, with TRBD1 identical over 11 bases. CDR1 and CDR2 from the germline V gene are WNHNN and SYGVQD (reference sequence). The CDR3 contains 15 residues. The V gene end was trimmed by 2 bases and the J gene end by 6 bases; junction bases not matched to a gene: 5. Here the CDR3 DNA reads TGCGCCAGCAGTGAGGGGACAGGGGGTAAGAAGACCCAGTACTTC. Amino acid sequence: CASSEGTGGKKTQYF.